This T cell receptor (beta chain) is from a study of T-cell reconstitution after alpha-beta-depleted transplantation in children. Unique molecular identifiers were built into the TCRbeta library. TCRdb redid the calling of the PCR reads with MiXCR, one entry per CDR3 protein. The data hold some 310,000 distinct CDR3 sequences, with approximately 23% observed a single time. Study results and caveats: Surviving recipient cells, namely T cells and thymic progenitors, were the source of high day-60 TCRbeta diversity in some patients. Alpha-beta T cells about two months after transplant reportedly derived from several hundred expanded graft clones. Once a year had passed after transplant, T-cell counts and diversity came mostly from newly produced T cells.

This clonotype was counted only a few times. Antigen unknown. Trimming removed 12 bases from V and 4 bases from J, with 11 bases in between. Germline V lookup: CDR1 KGHDR, CDR2 SFDVKD. The CDR3 has 12 residues. The sequencing used PBMCs, mostly from graft donor cells, collected 180 days after TCRalphabeta/CD19-depleted stem cell transplant. The V and J genes are TRBV24-1 and TRBJ2-2; D assignment may be TRBD1 or TRBD2 (5 bases each). This clonotype was obtained from a male patient under 18 who had a stem cell transplant for acute lymphoblastic leukemia, so the T cells may come from the graft donor. The CDR3 DNA is TGTGCCTCGGCAGGGAGCACCGGGGAGCTGTTTTTT. This gives the protein CASAGSTGELFF.